This T cell receptor delta chain was obtained from a study of gamma-delta chains in newborns, infants, children. Across the study: Polyclonal expansion of innate γδ T cells after birth follows microbial exposure.

TCRdb reran clone calling via CATT on the reads. The sample has about 7,000 delta-chain clones; less than 0.75% are singletons. The CDR3 is 16 amino acids. Germline CDR1 GEAIGNYY, CDR2 EKD. Between the trimmed V and J ends, which lost 2 bases and 2 bases, there was a span of 9 bases. Many counts were recorded for this clone. Just one base apart from a much larger clone, this may be a read error. At the DNA level, this CDR3 is encoded by other sequences in the same sample as well. This clonotype was sampled from a child who was a newborn, infant or young child, either healthy, febrile or measles-vaccinated (not recorded which). The V call is TRDV2, the J call TRDJ3; perhaps TRDD3 as D (6 bases). Sequenced input: blood. The CDR3 region has the DNA TGTGCCTGTGACAGCTGGGGCACCTGGGACACCCGACAGATGTTTTTC. This sequence encodes CACDSWGTWDTRQMFF.